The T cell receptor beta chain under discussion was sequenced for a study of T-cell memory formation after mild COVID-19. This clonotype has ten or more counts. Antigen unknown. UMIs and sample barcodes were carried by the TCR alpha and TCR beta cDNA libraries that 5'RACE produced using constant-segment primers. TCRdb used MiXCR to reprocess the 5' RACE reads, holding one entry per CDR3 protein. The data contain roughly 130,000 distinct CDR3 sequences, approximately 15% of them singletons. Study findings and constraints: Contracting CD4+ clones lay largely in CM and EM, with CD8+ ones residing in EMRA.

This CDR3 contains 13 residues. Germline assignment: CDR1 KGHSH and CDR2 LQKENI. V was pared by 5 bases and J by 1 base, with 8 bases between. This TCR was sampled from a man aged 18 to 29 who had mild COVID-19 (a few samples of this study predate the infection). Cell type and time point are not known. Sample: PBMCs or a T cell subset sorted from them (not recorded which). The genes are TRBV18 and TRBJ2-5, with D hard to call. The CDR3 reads CASSSGIQETQYF. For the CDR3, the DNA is TGTGCCAGCTCATCAGGTATCCAAGAGACCCAGTACTTC.